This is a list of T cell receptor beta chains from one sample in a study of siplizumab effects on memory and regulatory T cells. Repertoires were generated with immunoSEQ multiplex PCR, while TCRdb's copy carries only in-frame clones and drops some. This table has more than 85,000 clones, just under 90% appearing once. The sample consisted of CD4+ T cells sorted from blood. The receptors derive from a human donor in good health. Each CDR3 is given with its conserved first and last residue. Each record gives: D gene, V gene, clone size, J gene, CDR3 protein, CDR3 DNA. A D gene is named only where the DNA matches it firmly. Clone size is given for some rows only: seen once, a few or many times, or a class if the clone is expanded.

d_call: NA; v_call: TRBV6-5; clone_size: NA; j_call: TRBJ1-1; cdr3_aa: CASTQAGMVTEAFF; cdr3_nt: TGTGCCAGCACCCAAGCGGGGATGGTCACTGAAGCTTTCTTT
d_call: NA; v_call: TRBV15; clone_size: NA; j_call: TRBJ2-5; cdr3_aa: CATSIGDSLPQETQYF; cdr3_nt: TGTGCCACCAGCATTGGAGACAGTCTACCCCAAGAGACCCAGTACTTC
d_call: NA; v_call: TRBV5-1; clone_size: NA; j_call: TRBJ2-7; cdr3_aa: CASSLDRAKEQYF; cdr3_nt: TGCGCCAGCAGCTTGGACAGGGCCAAGGAGCAGTACTTC
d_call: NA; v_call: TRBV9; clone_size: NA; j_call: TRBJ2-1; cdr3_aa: CASSVADLTYNEQFF; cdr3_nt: TGTGCCAGCAGCGTGGCGGATTTAACCTACAATGAGCAGTTCTTC
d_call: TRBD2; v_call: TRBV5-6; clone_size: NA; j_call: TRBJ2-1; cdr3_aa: CASSGERETVVNEQFF; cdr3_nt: TGTGCCAGCAGCGGGGAGCGGGAGACCGTGGTGAATGAGCAGTTCTTC
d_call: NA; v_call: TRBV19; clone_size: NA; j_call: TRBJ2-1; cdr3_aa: CASKPGGRYNEQFF; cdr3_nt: TGTGCCAGTAAACCCGGTGGGAGGTACAATGAGCAGTTCTTC
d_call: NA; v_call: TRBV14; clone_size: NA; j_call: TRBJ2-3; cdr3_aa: CASSRVPSTFSTDTQYF; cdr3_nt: TGTGCCAGCAGCCGAGTCCCATCGACTTTTAGCACAGATACGCAGTATTTT
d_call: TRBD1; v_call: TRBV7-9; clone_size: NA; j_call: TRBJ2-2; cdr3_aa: CASSFRQGAGELFF; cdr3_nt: TGTGCCAGCAGCTTCAGACAGGGGGCCGGGGAGCTGTTTTTT
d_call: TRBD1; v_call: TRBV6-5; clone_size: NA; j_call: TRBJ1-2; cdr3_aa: CASSYATGEYDYTF; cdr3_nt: TGTGCCAGCAGTTACGCGACAGGGGAATATGACTACACCTTC
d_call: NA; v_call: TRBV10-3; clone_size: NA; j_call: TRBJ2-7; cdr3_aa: CAIRIAGGYEQYF; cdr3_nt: TGTGCCATTCGGATTGCGGGCGGCTACGAGCAGTACTTC
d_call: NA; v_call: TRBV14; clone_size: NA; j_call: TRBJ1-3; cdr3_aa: CASSRTGPSGNTIYF; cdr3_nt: TGTGCCAGCAGTAGGACGGGACCCTCTGGAAACACCATATATTTT
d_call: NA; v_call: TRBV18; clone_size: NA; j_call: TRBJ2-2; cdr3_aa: CASSPMQGSRAGELFF; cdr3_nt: TGTGCCAGCTCACCAATGCAGGGGAGCAGGGCCGGGGAGCTGTTTTTT
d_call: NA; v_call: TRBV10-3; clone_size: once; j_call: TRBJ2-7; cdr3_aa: CAIRAGPSYEQYF; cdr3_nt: TGTGCCATCCGGGCGGGGCCCTCCTACGAGCAGTACTTC
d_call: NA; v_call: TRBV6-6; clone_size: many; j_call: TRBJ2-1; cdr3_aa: CASSLEGRKGNEQFF; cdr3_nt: TGTGCCAGCAGTTTGGAGGGCCGGAAGGGCAATGAGCAGTTCTTC
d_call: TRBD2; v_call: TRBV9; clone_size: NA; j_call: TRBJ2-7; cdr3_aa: CASSAGTSDTYEQYF; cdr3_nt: TGTGCCAGCAGCGCCGGGACTAGCGATACCTACGAGCAGTACTTC
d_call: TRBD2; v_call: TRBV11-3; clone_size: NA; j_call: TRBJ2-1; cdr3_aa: CASSPSSGRALNNEQFF; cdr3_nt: TGTGCCAGCAGCCCATCTAGCGGGAGGGCCTTGAACAATGAGCAGTTCTTC
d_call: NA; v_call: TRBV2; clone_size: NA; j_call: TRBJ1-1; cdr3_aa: CASIMDPVNTEAFF; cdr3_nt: TGTGCCAGCATTATGGACCCTGTGAACACTGAAGCTTTCTTT
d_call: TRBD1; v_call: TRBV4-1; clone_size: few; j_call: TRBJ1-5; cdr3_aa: CASSAGTGTPYRSNQPQHF; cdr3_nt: TGCGCCAGCAGCGCCGGGACAGGGACCCCATATAGGAGCAATCAGCCCCAGCATTTT
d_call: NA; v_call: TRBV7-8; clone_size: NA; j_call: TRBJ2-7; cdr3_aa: CASSLLASSYEQYF; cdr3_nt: TGTGCCAGCAGCCTGTTAGCGAGCTCCTACGAGCAGTACTTC
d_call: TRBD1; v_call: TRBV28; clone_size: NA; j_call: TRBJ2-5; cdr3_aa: CASTEGAGSPKTQYF; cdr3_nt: TGTGCCAGCACCGAGGGGGCAGGGTCACCAAAGACCCAGTACTTC
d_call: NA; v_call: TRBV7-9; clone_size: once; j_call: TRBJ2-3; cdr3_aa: CASNPGLPFTDTQYF; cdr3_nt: TGTGCCAGCAACCCAGGGCTGCCCTTTACAGATACGCAGTATTTT
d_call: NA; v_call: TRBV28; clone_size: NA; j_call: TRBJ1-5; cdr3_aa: CASAHRRPGWREGNQPQHF; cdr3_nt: TGTGCCAGCGCCCATCGGCGCCCAGGGTGGAGGGAGGGCAATCAGCCCCAGCATTTT
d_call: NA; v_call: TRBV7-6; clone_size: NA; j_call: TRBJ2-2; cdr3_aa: CASSLLVTVNTGELFF; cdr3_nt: TGTGCCAGCAGCTTACTGGTGACGGTGAACACCGGGGAGCTGTTTTTT
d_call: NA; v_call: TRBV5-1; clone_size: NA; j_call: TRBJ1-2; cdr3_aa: CASSSDGSYGYTF; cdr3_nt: TGCGCCAGCAGCTCCGACGGATCCTATGGCTACACCTTC
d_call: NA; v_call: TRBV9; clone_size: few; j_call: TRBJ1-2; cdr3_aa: CASSSAGANYGYTF; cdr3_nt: TGTGCCAGCAGCTCCGCGGGAGCTAACTATGGCTACACCTTC
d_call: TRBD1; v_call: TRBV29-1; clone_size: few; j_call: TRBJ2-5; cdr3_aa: CSVDPRQGIQETQYF; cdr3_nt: TGCAGCGTTGATCCGAGACAGGGAATACAAGAGACCCAGTACTTC
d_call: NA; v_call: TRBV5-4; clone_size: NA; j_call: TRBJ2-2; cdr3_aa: CASSHDTNTGELFF; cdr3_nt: TGTGCCAGCAGTCACGACACGAACACCGGGGAGCTGTTTTTT
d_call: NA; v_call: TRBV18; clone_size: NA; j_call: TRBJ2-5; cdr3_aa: CASSPRGIETQYF; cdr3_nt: TGTGCCAGCTCACCACGGGGCATTGAGACCCAGTACTTC
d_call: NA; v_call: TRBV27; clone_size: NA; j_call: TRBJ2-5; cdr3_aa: CASSRMRGETLYF; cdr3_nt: TGTGCCAGCAGTCGTATGAGGGGAGAGACCCTGTACTTC
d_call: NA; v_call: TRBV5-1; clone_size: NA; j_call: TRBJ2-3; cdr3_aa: CASRVPGGSTDTQYF; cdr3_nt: TGCGCCAGTAGGGTTCCGGGCGGGAGCACAGATACGCAGTATTTT
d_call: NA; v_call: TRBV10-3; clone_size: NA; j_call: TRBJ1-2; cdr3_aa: CAISESSVSYTPYGYTF; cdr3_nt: TGTGCCATCAGTGAGTCGTCGGTCTCCTATACCCCATATGGCTACACCTTC
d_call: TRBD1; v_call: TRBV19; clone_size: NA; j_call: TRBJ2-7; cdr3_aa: CASSPARGLNEQYF; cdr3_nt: TGTGCCAGTAGTCCAGCCAGGGGGCTGAACGAGCAGTACTTC
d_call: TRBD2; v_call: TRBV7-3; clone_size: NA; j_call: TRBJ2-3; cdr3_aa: CASSETSGRASTQYF; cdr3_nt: TGTGCCAGCAGCGAGACTAGCGGGAGGGCAAGTACGCAGTATTTT
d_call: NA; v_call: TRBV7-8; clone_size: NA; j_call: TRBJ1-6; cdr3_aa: CASSSRGDALLGEPLHF; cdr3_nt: TGTGCCAGCAGCTCTAGGGGGGACGCCCTTCTCGGGGAACCCCTCCACTTT
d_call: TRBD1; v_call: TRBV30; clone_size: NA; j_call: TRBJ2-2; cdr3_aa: CAWSVRTGGTANTGELFF; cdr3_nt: TGTGCCTGGAGTGTACGTACAGGGGGCACCGCGAACACCGGGGAGCTGTTTTTT
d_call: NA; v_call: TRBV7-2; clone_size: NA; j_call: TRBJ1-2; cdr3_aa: CASSLEGWVSGYTF; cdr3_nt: TGTGCCAGCAGCTTAGAGGGGTGGGTGTCTGGCTACACCTTC
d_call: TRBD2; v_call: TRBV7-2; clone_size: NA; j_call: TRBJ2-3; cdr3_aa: CASSLPTLAGGNTDTQYF; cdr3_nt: TGTGCCAGCAGCTTACCAACATTAGCGGGAGGAAACACAGATACGCAGTATTTT